This section outlines one T cell receptor (beta chain) sequence together with its context. This specimen comes from a study of cytomegalovirus exposure and HLA in healthy donors. 13 Jbeta primers and 60 Vbeta primers were used for the PCR. Profiling relied on immunoSEQ multiplex PCR, and the TCRdb table lists in-frame clones only, not all of them. The sample table includes about 110,000 clones. There are 15 residues in the CDR3. Germline V gives CDR1 SGHRS, CDR2 YFSETQ. V was trimmed by 7 bases and J by 1 base, leaving 17 bases between them. This sequence was found in a man aged 30 to 45 in good health and CMV-seronegative. Sequencing was done on a sample of PBMCs. The chain is built from TRBV5-1 and TRBJ2-5; the D is unclear. The CDR3 coding sequence is TGCGCCAGCTCCGGATTAGCTAACCCCCAAGAGACCCAGTACTTC. Translation gives CASSGLANPQETQYF.